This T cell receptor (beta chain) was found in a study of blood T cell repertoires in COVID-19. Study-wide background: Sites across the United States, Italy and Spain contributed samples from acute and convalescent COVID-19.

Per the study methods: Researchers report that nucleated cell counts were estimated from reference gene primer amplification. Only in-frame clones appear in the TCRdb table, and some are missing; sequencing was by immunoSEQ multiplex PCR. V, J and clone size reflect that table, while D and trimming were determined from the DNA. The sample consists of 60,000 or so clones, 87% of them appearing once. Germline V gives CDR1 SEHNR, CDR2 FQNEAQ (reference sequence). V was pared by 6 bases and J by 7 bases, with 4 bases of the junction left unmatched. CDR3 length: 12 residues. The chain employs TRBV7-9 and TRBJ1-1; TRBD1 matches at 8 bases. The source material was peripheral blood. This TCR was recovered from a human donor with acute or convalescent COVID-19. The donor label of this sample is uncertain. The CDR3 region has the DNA TGTGCCAGCAGGGTGACAGGGGATGAAGCTTTCTTT. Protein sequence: CASRVTGDEAFF.